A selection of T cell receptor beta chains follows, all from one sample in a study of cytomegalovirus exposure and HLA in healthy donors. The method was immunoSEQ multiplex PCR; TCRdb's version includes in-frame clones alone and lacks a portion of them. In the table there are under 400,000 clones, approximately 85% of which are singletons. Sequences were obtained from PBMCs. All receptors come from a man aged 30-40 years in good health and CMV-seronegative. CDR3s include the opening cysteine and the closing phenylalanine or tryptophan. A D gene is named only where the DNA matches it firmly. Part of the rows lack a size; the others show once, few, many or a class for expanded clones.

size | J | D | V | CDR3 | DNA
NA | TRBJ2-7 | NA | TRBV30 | CAWSQGLSYEQYF | TGTGCCTGGAGCCAAGGACTCAGCTACGAGCAGTACTTC
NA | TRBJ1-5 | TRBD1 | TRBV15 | CATSRNRGINQPQHF | TGTGCCACCAGCAGAAACAGGGGGATCAATCAGCCCCAGCATTTT
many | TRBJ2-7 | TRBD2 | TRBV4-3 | CASSRTSTAGGVEQYF | TGCGCCAGCAGCCGCACAAGTACGGCCGGGGGGGTTGAGCAGTACTTC
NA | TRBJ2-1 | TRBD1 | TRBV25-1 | CASRGQANEQFF | TGTGCCAGCCGAGGACAGGCAAATGAGCAGTTCTTC
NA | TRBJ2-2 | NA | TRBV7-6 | CASSLEPANTGELFF | TGTGCCAGCAGCTTAGAGCCGGCGAACACCGGGGAGCTGTTTTTT
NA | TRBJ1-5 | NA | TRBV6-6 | CASWEGEIYQPQHF | TGTGCCAGCTGGGAGGGAGAAATTTATCAGCCCCAGCATTTT
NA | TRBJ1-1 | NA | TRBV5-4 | CASSQGGITEAFF | TGTGCCAGCAGCCAGGGAGGGATCACTGAAGCTTTCTTT
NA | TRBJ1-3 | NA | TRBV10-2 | CASSEEGSSGNTIYF | TGCGCCAGCAGTGAGGAGGGAAGCTCTGGAAACACCATATATTTT
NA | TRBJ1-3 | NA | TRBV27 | CASSLPTGGNTIYF | TGTGCCAGCAGTTTACCCACAGGGGGAAACACCATATATTTT
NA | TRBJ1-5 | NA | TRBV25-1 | CASSESGRSTNQPQHF | TGTGCCAGCAGTGAATCGGGTCGCAGTACCAATCAGCCCCAGCATTTT
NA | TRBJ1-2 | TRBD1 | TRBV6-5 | CASRGRDRDYGYTF | TGTGCCAGCAGGGGCCGGGACAGGGACTATGGCTACACCTTC
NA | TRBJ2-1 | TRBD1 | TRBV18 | CASSLGRDRKNEQFF | TGTGCCAGCTCACTGGGAAGGGACAGGAAGAATGAGCAGTTCTTC
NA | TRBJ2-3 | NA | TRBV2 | CASSVRVRTDTQYF | TGTGCCAGCAGCGTTCGGGTGAGGACAGATACGCAGTATTTT
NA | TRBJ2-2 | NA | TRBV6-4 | CASRNRTQGPTTGELFF | TGTGCCAGCAGGAACCGGACCCAGGGCCCGACCACCGGGGAGCTGTTTTTT
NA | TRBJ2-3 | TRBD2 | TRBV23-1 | CASSRAGLAGGVSSTDTQYF | TGCGCCAGCAGTCGGGCCGGACTAGCGGGGGGAGTGTCTAGCACAGATACGCAGTATTTT
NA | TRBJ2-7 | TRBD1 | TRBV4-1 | CASSHDETGSQQYF | TGCGCCAGCAGCCACGATGAGACAGGGTCGCAGCAGTACTTC
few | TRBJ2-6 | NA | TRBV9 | CASSRANSGANVLTF | TGTGCCAGCAGTCGAGCGAACTCTGGGGCCAACGTCCTGACTTTC
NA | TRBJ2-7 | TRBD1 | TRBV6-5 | CASRRDRDLYEQYF | TGTGCCAGCAGGCGGGACAGGGATCTCTACGAGCAGTACTTC
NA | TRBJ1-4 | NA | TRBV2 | CASSVGRDEKLFF | TGTGCCAGCAGTGTAGGGAGGGATGAAAAACTGTTTTTT
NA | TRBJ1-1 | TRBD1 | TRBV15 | CATSRGSGTGRMNTEAFF | TGTGCCACCAGCAGAGGTTCCGGGACAGGACGCATGAACACTGAAGCTTTCTTT
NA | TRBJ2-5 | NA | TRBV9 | CASSVDQVTETQYF | TGTGCCAGCAGCGTAGATCAGGTTACGGAGACCCAGTACTTC
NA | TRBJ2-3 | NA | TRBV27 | CANSPASVVVFDTQYF | TGTGCCAACAGCCCCGCCAGCGTGGTGGTTTTCGATACGCAGTATTTT
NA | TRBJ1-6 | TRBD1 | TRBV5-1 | CASSLGGQVGSPLHF | TGCGCCAGCAGCTTGGGAGGACAGGTGGGTTCACCCCTCCACTTT
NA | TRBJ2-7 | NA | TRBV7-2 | CASSFKGSSYEQYF | TGTGCCAGCAGCTTTAAGGGGTCCTCCTACGAGCAGTACTTC
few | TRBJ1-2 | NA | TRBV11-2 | CASSLAGYGYTF | TGTGCCAGCAGCTTAGCGGGCTATGGCTACACCTTC
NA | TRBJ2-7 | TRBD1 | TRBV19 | CASSMGDRATDEQYF | TGTGCCAGTAGTATGGGGGACAGGGCGACCGACGAGCAGTACTTC
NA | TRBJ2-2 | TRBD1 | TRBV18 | CASSPRDSGSGELFF | TGTGCCAGCTCACCACGGGACAGTGGGAGCGGGGAGCTGTTTTTT
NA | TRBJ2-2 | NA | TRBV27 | CASSLIRVATGELFF | TGTGCCAGCAGTTTAATTCGGGTAGCCACCGGGGAGCTGTTTTTT
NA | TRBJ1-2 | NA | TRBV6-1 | CASSPYSGSDYGYTF | TGTGCCAGCAGTCCCTATTCCGGAAGCGACTATGGCTACACCTTC
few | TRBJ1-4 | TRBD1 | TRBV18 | CASSLGTGGNEKLFF | TGTGCCAGCTCCCTAGGGACAGGAGGAAATGAAAAACTGTTTTTT